The 30 T cell receptor beta chains below were found in one sample sequenced in a study of blood T cell repertoires in COVID-19. The data were produced by immunoSEQ multiplex PCR, yet TCRdb's version contains in-frame clones alone and is incomplete. This sample carries over 50,000 clones, roughly 80% of them seen once, and the ten largest clones take roughly a sixth. The sample taken for sequencing was peripheral blood. The receptor source for this set is a man in his 60s with COVID-19, enrolled during active disease.

The gene calls are TRBV18 and TRBJ1-6; 9 bases align to TRBD1. Germline V gene sequence: CDR1 KGHSH, CDR2 LQKENI. The CDR3 has 14 amino acids. With V trimmed by 3 bases and J by 14 bases, 8 bases remained unmatched. This CDR3 is CASSPGTGRLALHF. The CDR3 DNA reads as TGTGCCAGCTCACCCGGGACAGGGAGGTTGGCCCTCCACTTT.

This clone has just one count. The chain combines TRBV10-3 with TRBJ1-5; 8 nucleotides align to TRBD1. Germline values: CDR1 ENHRY, CDR2 SYGVKD. The CDR3 totals 17 residues. The V and J ends lost 2 bases and 0 bases, in that order; junction bases with no gene match: 6. The CDR3 is CAISEGQGTYSNQPQHF. The CDR3 DNA reads TGTGCCATCAGTGAGGGACAGGGAACTTATAGCAATCAGCCCCAGCATTTT.

The rearrangement joins TRBV13 to TRBJ2-2; 10 bases agree with TRBD2. Germline CDR1 and CDR2: PRHDT and FYEKMQ (reference sequence). V was pared by 5 bases and J by 4 bases, with 28 bases of the junction left unmatched. The CDR3 length is 23 residues. The CDR3 loop is CASSISSWDRIFLAGVFTGELFF. CDR3 bases: TGTGCCAGCAGCATTAGTAGTTGGGACAGGATTTTTCTAGCGGGAGTGTTCACCGGGGAGCTGTTTTTT.

In this sample, this clone turned up once. The chain carries TRBV5-1 and TRBJ2-5; 8 bases match TRBD2. After removal of 2 bases from V and 5 bases from J, the junction contained 14 bases not matched to a gene. CDR1 and CDR2 (germline): SGHRS, YFSETQ. The length of the CDR3 is 17 residues. CDR3 region: CASSFGSGASRLETQYF. The DNA for the CDR3 is TGCGCCAGCAGCTTTGGTAGCGGGGCATCCCGTTTGGAGACCCAGTACTTC.

The V call is TRBV4-2, the J call TRBJ1-1, with D tentatively TRBD1 (5 bases). This CDR3 is 14 amino acids long. V lost 2 bases, J lost 8 bases, and 15 bases lay in between. Germline V gene data show CDR1 as LGHNA and CDR2 as YNFKEQ. The CDR3 is CASSQRGGREEAFF. The CDR3 bases are TGTGCCAGCAGCCAAAGGGGAGGGAGGGAAGAAGCTTTCTTT.

The chain recombines TRBV2 with TRBJ1-6; D unresolved. Trimming took off 3 bases at V and 10 bases at J, with 13 bases between the two ends. From germline, CDR1 is SNHLY and CDR2 FYNNEI. CDR3 size: 14 residues. The CDR3 reads CASSDDPPGSPLHF. The CDR3 DNA is TGTGCCAGCAGTGATGACCCCCCGGGGTCACCCCTCCACTTT.

V is TRBV6-5 and J is TRBJ1-6; D unresolved. CDR1 is MNHEY, CDR2 SVGAGI, per germline. With 6 bases removed from V and 5 bases from J, the gap between germline ends came to 8 bases. The CDR3 length is 13 residues. The CDR3 DNA reads as TGTGCCAGCAGCCGCGACAATAATTCACCCCTCCACTTT. It yields the protein CASSRDNNSPLHF.

The CDR3 spells CASSESKPGLVDFQNTGELFF. The CDR3 bases are TGTGCCAGCAGCGAATCCAAACCGGGACTAGTTGATTTTCAGAACACCGGGGAGCTGTTTTTT. The rearrangement links TRBV21-1 to TRBJ2-2; TRBD2 reflects the table's D call only, with no check against the DNA. TRBV21-1 is a documented pseudogene. The CDR3 has 21 residues.

The chain uses TRBV10-1 and TRBJ2-3; 12 bases line up with TRBD1. CDR3 length equals 16 residues. Trimming cost V 4 bases and J 5 bases; bases outside gene matches: 7. CDR1 is WNHNN and CDR2 is SYGVQD in the germline V gene (reference sequence). The CDR3 DNA is TGCGCCAGCAGTGGGACGGGACAGGGGGCAGGAGATACGCAGTATTTT. Protein product: CASSGTGQGAGDTQYF.

The chain employs TRBV7-9 and TRBJ2-7; D not certain. The germline gives CDR1 SEHNR, CDR2 FQNEAQ (reference sequence). This CDR3 is 10 amino acids long. V was cut by 5 bases and J by 7 bases, with 6 bases left in between. Written as DNA, the CDR3 is TGTGCCAGCAGCAATCGGGAGCAGTACTTC. This translates into CASSNREQYF.

This rearrangement joins TRBV7-3 to TRBJ2-2, with a possible D match to TRBD1 (5 bases). Per germline, CDR1 SGHTA and CDR2 FQGTGA. Between the trimmed V and J ends, which lost 3 bases and 1 base, there was a span of 9 bases. The CDR3 loop spans 15 amino acids. Here the CDR3 DNA reads TGTGCCAGCAGCTTCGGACAAATGAACACCGGGGAGCTGTTTTTT. Translating it yields CASSFGQMNTGELFF.

This chain joins TRBV6-6 and TRBJ1-5, with 12 bases aligning to TRBD1. CDR1 and CDR2 (germline): MNHNY, SVGAGI (reference sequence). CDR3 length: 16 residues. V was pared by 5 bases and J by 3 bases, with 5 bases of the junction left unmatched. CDR3 protein: CASSPGQGANNQPQHF. For the CDR3, the DNA is TGTGCCAGCAGTCCGGGACAGGGGGCGAACAATCAGCCCCAGCATTTT.

The rearrangement uses TRBV11-2 and TRBJ2-7; D gene ambiguous. The V end lost 0 bases, the J end lost 1 base, and 4 bases lay between the germline ends. The CDR3 length is 13 residues. Germline V gene lookup returns CDR1 SGHAT and CDR2 FQNNGV. The CDR3 DNA is TGTGCCAGCAGCTTAGACTTGTCCTACGAGCAGTACTTC. Translation gives CASSLDLSYEQYF.

The rearrangement links TRBV3-1 (or the pseudogene TRBV3-2) to TRBJ2-1; 10 nucleotides agree with TRBD2. Per germline, CDR1 LGHDT and CDR2 YNNKEL (reference sequence). After removal of 5 bases from V and 8 bases from J, the junction contained 6 bases not matched to a gene. The CDR3 totals 14 residues. The CDR3 DNA follows: TGTGCCAGCAGCTTAGCGGGGGGCATTTATGAGCAGTTCTTC. This translates into CASSLAGGIYEQFF.

This chain uses TRBV2 with TRBJ2-1; 7 bases agree with TRBD2. This CDR3 comprises 15 residues. Unmatched junction bases numbered 5, after V lost 6 bases and J lost 0 bases. In germline, CDR1 is SNHLY, CDR2 FYNNEI. The CDR3 sequence is CASRQGGSSYNEQFF. The CDR3 DNA reads TGTGCCAGCAGGCAGGGCGGGAGCTCCTACAATGAGCAGTTCTTC. Drawing the rest from reference TRBV2 and TRBJ2-1, the complete variable domain is EPEVTQTPSHQVTQMGQEVILRCVPISNHLYFYWYRQILGQKVEFLVSFYNNEISEKSEIFDDQFSVERPDGSNFTLKIRSTKLEDSAMYFCASRQGGSSYNEQFFGPGTRLTVL.

The table lists this clone with a few counts. The chain couples TRBV6-2 or TRBV6-3 to TRBJ1-4; possible D gene TRBD1, 6 bases. This CDR3 comprises 17 residues. CDR1 MNHEY and CDR2 SVGEGT come from the germline V gene. V was clipped by 4 bases and J by 0 bases, with 15 bases between them. In nucleotides, the CDR3 is TGTGCCAGCAGTTTACCCTGGACAGATACAACTAATGAAAAACTGTTTTTT. Translated: CASSLPWTDTTNEKLFF.

The V call is TRBV2, the J call TRBJ2-2; 8 bases match TRBD2. Germline V gene data show CDR1 as SNHLY and CDR2 as FYNNEI. This CDR3 has 16 residues. V was clipped by 6 bases and J by 0 bases; unmatched bases: 6. DNA for the CDR3: TGTGCCAGCAGCCCGAGCGGGGGTTCGAACACCGGGGAGCTGTTTTTT. Protein product: CASSPSGGSNTGELFF.

The chain employs TRBV7-9 and TRBJ2-3, with D possibly matching TRBD1 (5 bases). V lost 5 bases, J lost 6 bases, and 15 bases lay in between. Germline CDR1 reads SEHNR; CDR2 reads FQNEAQ (reference sequence). The CDR3 loop spans 14 amino acids. In DNA form, the CDR3 reads TGTGCCAGCAGCCAAGGCACAGGCGAGGATACGCAGTATTTT. Translation gives CASSQGTGEDTQYF.

The chain links TRBV4-1 to TRBJ2-7; possibly TRBD1 for D (6 bases). V was trimmed by 1 base and J by 5 bases, leaving 15 bases between them. The CDR3 is made up of 15 amino acids. From germline, CDR1 is MGHRA and CDR2 YSYEKL. The CDR3 DNA sequence: TGCGCCAGCAGCCAAGTCGGGACACGGCGGGACGAGCAGTACTTC. Its translation is CASSQVGTRRDEQYF.

This chain joins TRBV6-5 and TRBJ1-2, with D perhaps TRBD1 (6 bases). Per germline, CDR1 MNHEY and CDR2 SVGAGI. CDR3 length equals 14 residues. The V end was cut by 4 bases, the J end by 5 bases, with 14 bases between. In DNA form, the CDR3 reads TGTGCCAGCAGTTTACGCTTAGGACAGTATGGCTACACCTTC. As protein: CASSLRLGQYGYTF.

The J gene is TRBJ1-3, the V gene TRBV9; 7 nucleotides agree with TRBD1. V was clipped by 5 bases and J by 8 bases; unmatched bases: 7. Germline CDR1 reads SGDLS; CDR2 reads YYNGEE. CDR3 length: 13 residues. Here the CDR3 DNA reads TGTGCCAGCAGTCTTGGACAGGTCGACACCATATATTTT. Amino acid sequence: CASSLGQVDTIYF.

The chain employs TRBV2 and TRBJ1-2; tentative D call: TRBD1 (6 bases). Germline lookup yields CDR1 SNHLY and CDR2 FYNNEI. The CDR3 consists of 15 residues. The CDR3 sequence is CAILTGLSDEDGYTF. CDR3 sequence (DNA): TGTGCTATTTTAACAGGGTTGTCCGATGAGGACGGCTACACCTTC.

The rearrangement links TRBV10-3 to TRBJ2-1, with TRBD1 matching 10 bases. Trimming removed 7 bases from V and 7 bases from J; junction bases left unmatched: 4. The CDR3 consists of 13 residues. CDR1 ENHRY and CDR2 SYGVKD come from the germline V gene. This chain's CDR3 is CAITGQGMNEQFF. The CDR3 region has the DNA TGTGCCATCACGGGACAGGGGATGAATGAGCAGTTCTTC.

The chain links TRBV28 to TRBJ1-5; TRBD1 is a possible D gene (6 bases). The V and J ends lost 6 bases and 7 bases respectively, with 16 bases between them. The germline gives CDR1 MDHEN, CDR2 SYDVKM. The CDR3 has 14 residues. CDR3 bases: TGTGCCAGCAGAGCACAGGGCGGGTACCAGCCCCAGCATTTT. This encodes CASRAQGGYQPQHF.

J is TRBJ1-5 and V is TRBV21-1. TRBV21-1 is a documented pseudogene. The CDR3 has 16 amino acids. CDR3 amino acids: CASSKKPTGRGQPQHF. The CDR3 nucleotides are TGTGCCAGCAGCAAGAAACCTACAGGGAGGGGGCAGCCCCAGCATTTT.

The J gene is TRBJ2-7, the V gene TRBV24-1, with 7 bases lining up with TRBD1. The V gene's germline CDR1 is KGHDR and CDR2 SFDVKD. The length of the CDR3 is 14 residues. J gave up 6 bases and V 3 bases, and 7 bases lay outside the gene matches. The DNA for the CDR3 is TGTGCCACCAGTGATCAACAGGGGCTGGGCGAGCAGTACTTC. Translation gives CATSDQQGLGEQYF.

The chain uses TRBV5-1 and TRBJ1-2, with D possibly matching TRBD1 (6 bases). The V end was cut by 6 bases, the J end by 2 bases, with 17 bases between. Per the germline V gene, CDR1 is SGHRS and CDR2 is YFSETQ. The CDR3 sequence is 15 residues long. Here the CDR3 reads CASTPGHRDNYGYTF. CDR3 DNA sequence: TGCGCCAGCACCCCCGGCCACAGGGACAACTATGGCTACACCTTC.

The rearrangement uses TRBV5-1 and TRBJ2-1; 8 positions match TRBD2. V lost 2 bases and J lost 15; bases outside the gene matches: 7. The CDR3 runs 12 residues. CDR1 is SGHRS and CDR2 is YFSETQ in the germline V gene. The CDR3 DNA reads TGCGCCAGCAGCTTTAGGGGGACTAGGTGGTTCTTC. It specifies CASSFRGTRWFF.

Here the CDR3 reads CASSVAPSGGENTQYF. The CDR3 region has the DNA TGTGCCAGCAGCGTAGCCCCTAGCGGGGGGGAGAATACGCAGTATTTT. V gene TRBV9 combines with J gene TRBJ2-3; 12 positions agree with TRBD2. V lost 0 bases, J lost 7 bases, and 6 bases stayed unmatched. The CDR3 is 16 amino acids. From germline, CDR1 is SGDLS and CDR2 YYNGEE.

The chain employs TRBV30 and TRBJ2-3, with D possibly being TRBD2 (6 bases). The CDR3 sequence is 12 residues long. V was trimmed by 3 bases and J by 4 bases, leaving 8 bases between them. CDR1 GTSNPN and CDR2 SVGIG come from the germline V gene (reference sequence). The CDR3 here is CAWRTGADTQYF. The CDR3, as DNA: TGTGCCTGGAGAACGGGAGCAGATACGCAGTATTTT.